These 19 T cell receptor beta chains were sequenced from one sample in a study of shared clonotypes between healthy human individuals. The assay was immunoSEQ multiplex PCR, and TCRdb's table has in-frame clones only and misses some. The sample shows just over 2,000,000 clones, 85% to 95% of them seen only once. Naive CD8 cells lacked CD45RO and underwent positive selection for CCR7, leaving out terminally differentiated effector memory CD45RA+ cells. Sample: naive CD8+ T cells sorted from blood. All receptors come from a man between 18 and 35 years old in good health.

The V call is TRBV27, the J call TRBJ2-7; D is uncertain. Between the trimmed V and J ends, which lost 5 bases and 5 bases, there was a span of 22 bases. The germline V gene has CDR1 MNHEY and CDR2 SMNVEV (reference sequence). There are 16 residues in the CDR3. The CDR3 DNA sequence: TGTGCCAGCAGTCCCCGACCGCTCTTTGTGCTCAACGAGCAGTACTTC. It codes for CASSPRPLFVLNEQYF.

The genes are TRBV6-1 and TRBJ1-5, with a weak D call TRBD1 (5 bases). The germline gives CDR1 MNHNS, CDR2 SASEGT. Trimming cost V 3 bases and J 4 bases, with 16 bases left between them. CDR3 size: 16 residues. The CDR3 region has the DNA TGTGCCAGCAGTGAGGGCGAACAGGTGAGGAATCAGCCCCAGCATTTT. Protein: CASSEGEQVRNQPQHF.

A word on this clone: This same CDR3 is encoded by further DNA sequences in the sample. DNA of the CDR3: TGTGCCAGCAGTTTTAGCGGCAATGAGCAGTTCTTC. This encodes CASSFSGNEQFF. The chain uses TRBV6-5 and TRBJ2-1; D perhaps matches TRBD2 (6 bases). This CDR3 has 12 residues. Germline loops: CDR1 MNHEY, CDR2 SVGAGI. V shed 4 bases and J shed 6 bases, with 7 bases lying between them.

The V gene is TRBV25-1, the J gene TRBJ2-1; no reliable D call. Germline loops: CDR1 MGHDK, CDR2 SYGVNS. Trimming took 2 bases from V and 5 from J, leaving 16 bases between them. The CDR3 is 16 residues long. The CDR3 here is CASSEGGKGNNNEQFF. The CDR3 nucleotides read TGTGCCAGCAGTGAAGGTGGAAAGGGAAATAACAATGAGCAGTTCTTC.

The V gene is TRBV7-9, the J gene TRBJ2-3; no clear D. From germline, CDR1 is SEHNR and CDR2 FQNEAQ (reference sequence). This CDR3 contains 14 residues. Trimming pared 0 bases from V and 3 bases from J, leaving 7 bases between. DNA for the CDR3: TGTGCCAGCAGCTTAGCGACGAGAACAGATACGCAGTATTTT. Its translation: CASSLATRTDTQYF.

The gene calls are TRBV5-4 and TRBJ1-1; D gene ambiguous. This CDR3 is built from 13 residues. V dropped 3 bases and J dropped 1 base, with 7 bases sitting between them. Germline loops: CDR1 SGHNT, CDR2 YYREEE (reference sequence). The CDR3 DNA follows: TGTGCCAGCAGCTCCGACGGGAACACTGAAGCTTTCTTT. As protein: CASSSDGNTEAFF. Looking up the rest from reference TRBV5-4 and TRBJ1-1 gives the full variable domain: ETGVTQSPTHLIKTRGQQVTLRCSSQSGHNTVSWYQQALGQGPQFIFQYYREEENGRGNFPPRFSGLQFPNYSSELNVNALELDDSALYLCASSSDGNTEAFFGQGTRLTVV.

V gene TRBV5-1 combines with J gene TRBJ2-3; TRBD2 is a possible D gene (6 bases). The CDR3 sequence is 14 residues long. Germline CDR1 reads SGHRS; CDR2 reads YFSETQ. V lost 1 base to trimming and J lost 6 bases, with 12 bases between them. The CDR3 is CASSLLDYVDTQYF. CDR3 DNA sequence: TGCGCCAGCAGCTTGCTGGACTATGTCGATACGCAGTATTTT. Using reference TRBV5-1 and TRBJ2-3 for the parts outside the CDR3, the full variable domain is KAGVTQTPRYLIKTRGQQVTLSCSPISGHRSVSWYQQTPGQGLQFLFEYFSETQRNKGNFPGRFSGRQFSNSRSEMNVSTLELGDSALYLCASSLLDYVDTQYFGPGTRLTVL.

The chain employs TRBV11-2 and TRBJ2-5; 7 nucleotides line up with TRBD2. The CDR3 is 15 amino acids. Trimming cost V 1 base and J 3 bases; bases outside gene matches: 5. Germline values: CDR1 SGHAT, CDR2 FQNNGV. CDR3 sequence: CASSLVAGEEETQYF. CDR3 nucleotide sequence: TGTGCCAGCAGCTTAGTAGCGGGTGAGGAAGAGACCCAGTACTTC.

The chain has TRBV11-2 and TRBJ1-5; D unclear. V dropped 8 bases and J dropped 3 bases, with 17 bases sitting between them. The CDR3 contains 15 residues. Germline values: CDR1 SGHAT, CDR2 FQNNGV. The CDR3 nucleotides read TGTGCCAGCGGATACAAAGGCGTCGTCAATCAGCCCCAGCATTTT. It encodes CASGYKGVVNQPQHF.

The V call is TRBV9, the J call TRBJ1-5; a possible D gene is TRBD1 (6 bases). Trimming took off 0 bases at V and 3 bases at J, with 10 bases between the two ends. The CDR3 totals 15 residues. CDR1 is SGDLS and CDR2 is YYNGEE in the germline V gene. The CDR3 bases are TGTGCCAGCAGCGTAGCCGGACAGCTCAATCAGCCCCAGCATTTT. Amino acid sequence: CASSVAGQLNQPQHF. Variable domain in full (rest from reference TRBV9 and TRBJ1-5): DSGVTQTPKHLITATGQRVTLRCSPRSGDLSVYWYQQSLDQGLQFLIQYYNGEERAKGNILERFSAQQFPDLHSELNLSSLELGDSALYFCASSVAGQLNQPQHFGDGTRLSIL.

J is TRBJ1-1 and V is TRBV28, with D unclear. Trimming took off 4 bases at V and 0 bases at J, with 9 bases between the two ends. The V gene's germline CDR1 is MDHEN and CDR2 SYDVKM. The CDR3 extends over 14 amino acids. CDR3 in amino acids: CASSSSTVNTEAFF. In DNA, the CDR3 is TGTGCCAGCAGTTCCTCGACGGTGAACACTGAAGCTTTCTTT.

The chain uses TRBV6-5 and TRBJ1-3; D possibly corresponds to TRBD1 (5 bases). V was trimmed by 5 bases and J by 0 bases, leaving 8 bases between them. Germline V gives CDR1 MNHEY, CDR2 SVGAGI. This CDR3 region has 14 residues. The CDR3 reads CASSDQGSGNTIYF. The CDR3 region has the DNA TGTGCCAGCAGTGATCAGGGCTCTGGAAACACCATATATTTT.

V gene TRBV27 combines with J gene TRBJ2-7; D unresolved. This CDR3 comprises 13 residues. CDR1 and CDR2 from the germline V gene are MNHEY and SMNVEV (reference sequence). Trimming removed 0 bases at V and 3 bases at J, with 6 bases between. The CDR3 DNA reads TGTGCCAGCAGTTTATCCCCCCTCTACGAGCAGTACTTC. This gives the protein CASSLSPLYEQYF.

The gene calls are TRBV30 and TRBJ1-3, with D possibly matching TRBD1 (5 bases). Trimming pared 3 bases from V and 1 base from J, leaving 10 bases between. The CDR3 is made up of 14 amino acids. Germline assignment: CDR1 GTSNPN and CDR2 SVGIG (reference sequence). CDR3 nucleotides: TGTGCCTGGAGCGGGGGGGGATCTGGAAACACCATATATTTT. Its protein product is CAWSGGGSGNTIYF.

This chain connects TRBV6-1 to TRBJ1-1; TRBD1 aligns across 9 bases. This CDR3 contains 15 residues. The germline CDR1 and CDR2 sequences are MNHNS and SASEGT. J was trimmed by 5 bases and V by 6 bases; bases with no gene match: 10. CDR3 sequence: CASREPGQGFTEAFF. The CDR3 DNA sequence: TGTGCCAGCAGAGAGCCGGGACAGGGCTTTACTGAAGCTTTCTTT.

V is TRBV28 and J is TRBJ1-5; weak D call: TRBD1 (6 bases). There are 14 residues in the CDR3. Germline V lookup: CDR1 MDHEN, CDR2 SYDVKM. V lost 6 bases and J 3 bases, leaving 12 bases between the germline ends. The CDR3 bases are TGTGCCAGCAGGGCAGGGGAGGACAATCAGCCCCAGCATTTT. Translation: CASRAGEDNQPQHF.

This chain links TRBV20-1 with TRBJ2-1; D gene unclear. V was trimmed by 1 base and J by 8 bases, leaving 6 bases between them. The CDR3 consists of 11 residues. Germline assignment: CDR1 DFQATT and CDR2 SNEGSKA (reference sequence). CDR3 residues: CSARGRDEQFF. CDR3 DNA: TGCAGTGCTAGAGGCCGAGATGAGCAGTTCTTC.

CDR3: CASSVSSAGGDTGELFF. In DNA form, the CDR3 reads TGTGCCAGCAGCGTATCCTCGGCGGGAGGGGACACCGGGGAGCTGTTTTTT. The V call is TRBV9, the J call TRBJ2-2, with 9 bases matching TRBD2. After removal of 1 base from V and 3 bases from J, the junction contained 7 bases not matched to a gene. Germline CDR1 SGDLS, CDR2 YYNGEE. This CDR3 contains 17 residues. Full variable domain (remainder filled in from reference TRBV9 and TRBJ2-2): DSGVTQTPKHLITATGQRVTLRCSPRSGDLSVYWYQQSLDQGLQFLIQYYNGEERAKGNILERFSAQQFPDLHSELNLSSLELGDSALYFCASSVSSAGGDTGELFFGEGSRLTVL.

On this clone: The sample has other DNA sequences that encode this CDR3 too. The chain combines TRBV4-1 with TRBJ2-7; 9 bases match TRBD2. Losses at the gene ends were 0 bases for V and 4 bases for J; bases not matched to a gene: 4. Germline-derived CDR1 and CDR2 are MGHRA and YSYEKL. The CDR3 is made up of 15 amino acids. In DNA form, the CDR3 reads TGCGCCAGCAGCCAAGACGGGCTAGCGGGATACGAGCAGTACTTC. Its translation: CASSQDGLAGYEQYF.